The clone carrying this T cell receptor beta chain was detected many times. The antigen remains unidentified. The data originate from a study of regulatory T cells in long-lasting Graves disease. Broader study findings: A greater number of public clonotypes (over 2,500) was shared by persistent patients than by new patients (about 990).

Time point denoted: newly diagnosed GD, antithyroid drugs for less than 3 months. PBMC RNA was the source of the TCR library. The V gene lost 10 bases and the J gene lost 1 base, with 17 bases spanning the gap. CDR1 is MDHEN, CDR2 SYDVKM, per germline. CDR3 length: 14 amino acids. The TCR beta library used iRepertoire HTBI primers with Arm-PCR amplification of CDR3. A single record per CDR3 protein comes from TCRdb applying MiXCR to the multiplex PCR reads. Here the sample spans around 450,000 distinct CDR3 sequences, under 20% being singletons. These data were also reused for a study on T cells in Graves' hyperthyroidism and ophthalmopathy. From that paper: Graves' hyperthyroidism without ophthalmopathy progression within 18 months was termed stable.

The specimen comprised peripheral blood mononuclear cells (PBMCs), sampled at new diagnosis, from a patient treated with antithyroid drugs. This clonotype originated in a man aged 35 to 55 with Graves disease. V and J are TRBV28 and TRBJ2-7; possibly TRBD2 for D (6 bases). Here the CDR3 reads CATTGSLNSYEQYF. As DNA, the CDR3 is TGTGCCACAACCGGGAGCCTCAATTCCTACGAGCAGTACTTC.